This T cell receptor (beta chain) derives from a study of control samples from healthy donors and cancer patients. CDR1 is MDHEN and CDR2 is SYDVKM in the germline V gene. Trimming took off 5 bases at V and 3 bases at J, with 11 bases between the two ends. This CDR3 spans 13 amino acids. Libraries were prepared by immunoSEQ multiplex PCR; TCRdb keeps only in-frame clonotypes and omits some of them. The data contain under 200,000 clones, 80% to 95% of them singletons. The sequence came from a woman aged 55-70 years in good health. The chain recombines TRBV28 with TRBJ2-7, with a tentative D call TRBD1 (6 bases). The source material was blood. This CDR3 is CASSPGHFYEQYF. CDR3 coding DNA: TGTGCCAGCAGTCCGGGACATTTCTACGAGCAGTACTTC.